A single sample is the source of the 28 T cell receptor beta chains below, sequenced in a study of breast tumors, draining lymph nodes, adjacent tissues. Axillary draining lymph nodes of breast cancer patients supplied the node samples. One entry per CDR3 protein, called by TCRdb with MiXCR from the multiplex PCR reads. The data contain about 270,000 distinct CDR3 sequences, 30% to 35% of them seen just once; the ten biggest clones take up 1.1%. Sequenced input: axillary lymph node tissue. These receptors originate from a female donor with breast cancer. Some clones in this sample may be carry-over from other donors' samples.

Only a few counts were recorded for this clonotype. The CDR3 coding sequence is TGTGCCAGCAGCCAAGAATTTGGGACGAACACCGGGGAGCTGTTTTTT. This gives the protein CASSQEFGTNTGELFF. The genes are TRBV3-1 and TRBJ2-2; D not resolved. V was clipped by 0 bases and J by 0 bases, with 8 bases between them. The germline V gene has CDR1 LGHDT and CDR2 YNNKEL (reference sequence). CDR3 length: 16 residues.

This clonotype appeared many times. The chain has TRBV5-1 and TRBJ2-1, with D perhaps given as TRBD1 or TRBD2 (5 bases each). V lost 1 base and J 0 bases, leaving 14 bases between the germline ends. Germline V gene data show CDR1 as SGHRS and CDR2 as YFSETQ. CDR3 length equals 17 residues. DNA of the CDR3: TGCGCCAGCAGCTTGCCGGGGCCCTCAAGCTCCTACAATGAGCAGTTCTTC. This translates into CASSLPGPSSSYNEQFF. Supplemented by reference TRBV5-1 and TRBJ2-1, the full variable domain reads KAGVTQTPRYLIKTRGQQVTLSCSPISGHRSVSWYQQTPGQGLQFLFEYFSETQRNKGNFPGRFSGRQFSNSRSEMNVSTLELGDSALYLCASSLPGPSSSYNEQFFGPGTRLTVL.

In this sample, this clonotype turned up many times. CDR3 DNA sequence: TGCGCCAGCAGCTGGGAGACAGGGGGCGGGAGCTATGGCTACACCTTC. This gives the protein CASSWETGGGSYGYTF. The V call is TRBV5-1, the J call TRBJ1-2; 10 positions agree with TRBD1. The J segment lost 4 bases and the V segment lost 3 bases, leaving 9 bases of the junction unmatched. CDR1 SGHRS and CDR2 YFSETQ come from the germline V gene. The CDR3 spans 16 residues. The whole variable domain, remainder taken from reference TRBV5-1 and TRBJ1-2, is KAGVTQTPRYLIKTRGQQVTLSCSPISGHRSVSWYQQTPGQGLQFLFEYFSETQRNKGNFPGRFSGRQFSNSRSEMNVSTLELGDSALYLCASSWETGGGSYGYTFGSGTRLTVV.

Many counts were recorded for this clonotype. This rearrangement joins TRBV19 to TRBJ2-2; D might be TRBD1 or TRBD2, each matching 5 bases. The length of the CDR3 is 13 residues. V gave up 6 bases and J gave up 3 bases, with 8 bases separating them. Germline V gene data show CDR1 as LNHDA and CDR2 as SQIVND (reference sequence). The CDR3, as DNA: TGTGCCAGTAGGGGACGGGACACCGGGGAGCTGTTTTTT. This codes for CASRGRDTGELFF. Full variable domain (outside the CDR3, taken from reference TRBV19 and TRBJ2-2): DGGITQSPKYLFRKEGQNVTLSCEQNLNHDAMYWYRQDPGQGLRLIYYSQIVNDFQKGDIAEGYSVSREKKESFPLTVTSAQKNPTAFYLCASRGRDTGELFFGEGSRLTVL.

This clonotype was observed once. V is TRBV24-1 and J is TRBJ1-6; D gene uncertain. Germline V gene data show CDR1 as KGHDR and CDR2 as SFDVKD. V was clipped by 6 bases and J by 7 bases, with 9 bases between them. The CDR3 consists of 13 residues. The CDR3 nucleotides read TGTGCCACCAGTATTACGGGCAATTCACCCCTCCACTTT. Encoded protein: CATSITGNSPLHF.

This clonotype was counted ten times or more. The V and J genes are TRBV15 and TRBJ2-5, with D unresolved. The CDR3 extends over 15 amino acids. The V end was cut by 3 bases, the J end by 5 bases, with 16 bases between. Per germline, CDR1 LNHNV and CDR2 YYDKDF (reference sequence). CDR3 in DNA: TGTGCCACCAGCAGTCGGCCGAGGTTGGGGGAGACCCAGTACTTC. This gives the protein CATSSRPRLGETQYF.

This clonotype was recorded once. This chain links TRBV19 with TRBJ2-4, with TRBD1 matching 8 bases. Germline assignment: CDR1 LNHDA and CDR2 SQIVND (reference sequence). The junction had 9 bases not matched to a gene; V was cut back by 2 bases and J by 12 bases. The CDR3 sequence is 14 residues long. The CDR3 DNA is TGTGCCAGTAGTATACAAGGACAGGGTACGGCTCAGTACTTC. This sequence encodes CASSIQGQGTAQYF.

As concerns this clonotype: It may be a read error: a sequence one base away is much more abundant. This rearrangement joins TRBV7-3 to TRBJ2-5, with 7 bases aligning to TRBD2. The germline CDR1 and CDR2 sequences are SGHTA and FQGTGA. This CDR3 is 15 amino acids long. CDR3 nucleotide sequence: TGTGCCAGCAGCCGGGACTATAGGTCGCGGGAGATCCAGTACTTC. It encodes CASSRDYRSREIQYF.

This clonotype was observed a handful of times. This chain uses TRBV11-2 with TRBJ1-1, with a weak D call TRBD1 (6 bases). This CDR3 is built from 15 residues. In germline, CDR1 is SGHAT, CDR2 FQNNGV. Trimming left V 4 bases short and J 4 bases short, with 16 bases between. The CDR3 DNA is TGTGCCAGCAGCTCAACCGGGGACACCCTCACTGAAGCTTTCTTT. Protein product: CASSSTGDTLTEAFF.

This clonotype was seen many times. This sequence joins TRBV13 and TRBJ2-7, with 7 bases fitting TRBD2. CDR1 and CDR2 (germline): PRHDT, FYEKMQ (reference sequence). The CDR3 extends over 14 amino acids. V lost 3 bases, J lost 0 bases, and 2 bases stayed unmatched. CDR3: CASSFGGSSYEQYF. CDR3 nucleotides: TGTGCCAGCAGCTTCGGCGGGAGCTCCTACGAGCAGTACTTC. Variable domain in full (rest from reference TRBV13 and TRBJ2-7): AAGVIQSPRHLIKEKRETATLKCYPIPRHDTVYWYQQGPGQDPQFLISFYEKMQSDKGSIPDRFSAQQFSDYHSELNMSSLELGDSALYFCASSFGGSSYEQYFGPGTRLTVT.

This clonotype was detected ten times or more. The chain joins TRBV12-3 or TRBV12-4 to TRBJ2-2, with 9 bases that match TRBD2. The CDR3 consists of 17 residues. With V trimmed by 7 bases and J by 0 bases, 9 bases remained unmatched. CDR3 sequence reads: CASTPPRLAANTGELFF. The CDR3 DNA follows: TGTGCCAGCACCCCGCCCCGACTAGCGGCGAACACCGGGGAGCTGTTTTTT.

This clonotype was found many times. The CDR3 reads CASSIGGGAQETQYF. CDR3 nucleotides: TGTGCCAGTAGTATAGGGGGGGGGGCCCAAGAGACCCAGTACTTC. The V gene is TRBV19, the J gene TRBJ2-5; D may be TRBD2 (7 bases). This CDR3 contains 15 residues. Germline V CDR1 and CDR2: LNHDA, SQIVND (reference sequence). The ends were cut back, 1 base at V and 1 base at J, with 10 bases in the middle.

This clonotype was seen a few times. V is TRBV29-1 and J is TRBJ1-1; TRBD1 agrees at 10 bases. Germline V CDR1 and CDR2: SQVTM, ANQGSEA. The CDR3 runs 13 residues. J gave up 3 bases and V 7 bases, and 5 bases lay outside the gene matches. The CDR3 DNA reads TGCAGCGCCAAGACAGGGGGCGACACTGAAGCTTTCTTT. Its protein product is CSAKTGGDTEAFF.

This clonotype has a count of ten or more. The rearrangement uses TRBV7-2 and TRBJ1-2; D gene ambiguous. The germline V gene has CDR1 SGHTA and CDR2 FQGNSA. V dropped 4 bases and J dropped 2 bases, with 5 bases sitting between them. The CDR3 contains 12 residues. The CDR3 DNA follows: TGTGCCAGCAGCTACTCCAACTATGGCTACACCTTC. This sequence encodes CASSYSNYGYTF. The complete variable domain, with remaining parts taken from reference TRBV7-2 and TRBJ1-2, reads GAGVSQSPSNKVTEKGKDVELRCDPISGHTALYWYRQSLGQGLEFLIYFQGNSAPDKSGLPSDRFSAERTGGSVSTLTIQRTQQEDSAVYLCASSYSNYGYTFGSGTRLTVV.

This clonotype was seen only once. One base away lies a much larger clone, so this may be a sequencing read error. This sequence joins TRBV11-2 and TRBJ2-1; 9 nucleotides match TRBD2. The CDR3 length is 15 residues. Germline V gene lookup returns CDR1 SGHAT and CDR2 FQNNGV. The CDR3 region has the DNA TGTGCCAGCAGCCCGAGACTAGCGGCCTACAGTGAGCAGTTCTTC. Translated: CASSPRLAAYSEQFF.

This clonotype was seen repeatedly, ten times or more. The rearrangement joins TRBV12-3 or TRBV12-4 to TRBJ1-5, with D possibly matching TRBD1 (6 bases). The CDR3 runs to 14 residues. V lost 3 bases and J 7 bases, leaving 13 bases between the germline ends. CDR3 nucleotide sequence: TGTGCCAGCAGTTTTGGTACAGGGTTCCAGCCCCAGCATTTT. This translates into CASSFGTGFQPQHF.

On this clonotype itself: Germline is not matched at one junction end, which may reflect a read error. The chain combines TRBV20-1 with TRBJ1-5; D not resolved. CDR3 length: 14 residues. Germline-derived CDR1 and CDR2 are DFQATT and SNEGSKA (reference sequence). Here the CDR3 reads CSATEEASSQPQHF. CDR3 nucleotide sequence: TGCAGTGCGACCGAGGAGGCTAGCAGTCAGCCCCAGCATTTT.

The sample holds many counts of this clonotype. V usage is TRBV7-2 and J usage is TRBJ1-3; D is undetermined. This CDR3 is built from 13 residues. Trimming removed 1 base from V and 4 bases from J, with 5 bases in between. Germline loops: CDR1 SGHTA, CDR2 FQGNSA. In DNA form, the CDR3 reads TGTGCCAGCAGCTTAGTAATAGGAAACACCATATATTTT. This encodes CASSLVIGNTIYF.

This clonotype has at least ten counts. V is TRBV20-1 and J is TRBJ2-7; 10 bases align to TRBD1. The CDR3 contains 16 residues. After removal of 2 bases from V and 0 bases from J, the junction contained 7 bases not matched to a gene. The germline V gene has CDR1 DFQATT and CDR2 SNEGSKA (reference sequence). As DNA, the CDR3 is TGCAGTGCTAGAATCTTAGGGACAGGGGACTCCTACGAGCAGTACTTC. Its translation: CSARILGTGDSYEQYF.

This clonotype was detected many times. The chain joins TRBV7-6 to TRBJ2-1, with D unclear. Germline V gives CDR1 SGHVS, CDR2 FNYEAQ. This CDR3 is built from 15 residues. V lost 5 bases, J lost 1 base, and 12 bases lay in between. The CDR3 is CASSPVRRSYNEQFF. DNA for the CDR3: TGTGCCAGCAGCCCGGTTCGACGGTCCTACAATGAGCAGTTCTTC.

The chain links TRBV20-1 to TRBJ2-5, with 9 positions matching TRBD2. The CDR3 is 16 amino acids. Unmatched junction bases numbered 10, after V lost 5 bases and J lost 0 bases. CDR1 and CDR2 (germline): DFQATT, SNEGSKA (reference sequence). CDR3 sequence reads: CSAPTTSGVYQETQYF. The CDR3 nucleotides are TGCAGTGCTCCTACGACTAGCGGCGTGTACCAAGAGACCCAGTACTTC.

This clonotype was observed at least ten times. V usage is TRBV20-1 and J usage is TRBJ2-2, with D perhaps TRBD2 (5 bases). The CDR3 has 14 amino acids. Germline V gene sequence: CDR1 DFQATT, CDR2 SNEGSKA (reference sequence). V lost 6 bases to trimming and J lost 0 bases, with 11 bases between them. CDR3 nucleotides: TGCAGTGCCGCGGGTCCCCCGAACACCGGGGAGCTGTTTTTT. Translation gives CSAAGPPNTGELFF.

This chain connects TRBV7-8 to TRBJ1-1, with 7 bases matching TRBD1. Per germline, CDR1 SGHVS and CDR2 FQNEAQ. The length of the CDR3 is 15 residues. V trimming: 6 bases; J trimming: 3 bases; junction bases outside the gene matches: 10. Here the CDR3 DNA reads TGTGCCAGCAGATACTACCACCAGGGGGACACTGAAGCTTTCTTT. As protein: CASRYYHQGDTEAFF.

A word on this clonotype: A read error may be the cause here, since a much bigger clone is one base away. The chain links TRBV12-3 or TRBV12-4 to TRBJ2-3, with 9 bases lining up with TRBD1. The CDR3 length is 15 residues. CDR3 amino acids: CASSPRDRVTGTQYF. For the CDR3, the DNA is TGTGCCAGCAGCCCTCGGGACAGGGTAACAGGTACGCAGTATTTT.

Turning to this clonotype: One end of the junction is discordant with germline, which a read error may explain. This chain joins TRBV7-9 and TRBJ2-5; maybe TRBD1 (7 bases). This CDR3 comprises 15 residues. Germline V gene lookup returns CDR1 SEHNR and CDR2 FQNEAQ (reference sequence). This CDR3 reads CASGLGAGGSETQHF. The CDR3 nucleotides are TGTGCCAGCGGCTTGGGGGCAGGGGGGTCGGAGACCCAGCACTTC.

The chain uses TRBV12-3 or TRBV12-4 and TRBJ1-1; D ambiguous. Trimming took off 3 bases at V and 0 bases at J, with 14 bases between the two ends. This CDR3 contains 16 residues. The CDR3 spells CASSFSALPLNTEAFF. As DNA, the CDR3 is TGTGCCAGCAGTTTTAGTGCACTACCCCTGAACACTGAAGCTTTCTTT.

This clonotype was observed at least ten times. V is TRBV6-6 and J is TRBJ1-2; D might be TRBD1 (6 bases). This CDR3 has 14 amino acids. Trimming pared 6 bases from V and 5 bases from J, leaving 16 bases between. Germline V CDR1 and CDR2: MNHNY, SVGAGI (reference sequence). The CDR3 DNA reads as TGTGCCAGCAGCCCTGGGACACCACTTTATGGCTACACCTTC. It codes for CASSPGTPLYGYTF.

Only a few counts were recorded for this clonotype. V usage is TRBV30 and J usage is TRBJ2-5; 7 bases align to TRBD1. Germline V gene data show CDR1 as GTSNPN and CDR2 as SVGIG (reference sequence). After removal of 3 bases from V and 5 bases from J, the junction contained 6 bases not matched to a gene. The CDR3 is 13 amino acids. The CDR3 here is CAWRQRGLETQYF. As DNA, the CDR3 is TGTGCCTGGAGACAGAGGGGGCTTGAGACCCAGTACTTC.